This entry concerns a single T cell receptor beta chain. This specimen belongs to a study of blood T cell repertoires in COVID-19. About the research overall: Samples taken during acute and convalescent COVID-19 were collected in the United States, Italy and Spain. The analysed material was cDNA or gDNA that came from T cells, B-cell-depleted T cells, or PBMCs.

CDR1 is MNHEY, CDR2 SVGAGI, per germline. CDR3 length: 13 amino acids. V lost 6 bases and J 2 bases, leaving 11 bases between the germline ends. This table comes from immunoSEQ multiplex PCR, and its TCRdb copy is limited to in-frame clones, with some not included. The sample records roughly 200,000 clones, roughly 82% being singletons. The study recruited people aged about 18 to 89 years across about 25 US areas. V gene TRBV6-5 combines with J gene TRBJ2-7; D is undetermined. The source material was PBMCs or T cells enriched from blood (not recorded which). The source is a man between 40 and 49 years old with acute COVID-19. The CDR3 sequence is CASSGFYPYEQYF. The CDR3 nucleotides are TGTGCCAGCAGCGGGTTCTACCCCTACGAGCAGTACTTC.